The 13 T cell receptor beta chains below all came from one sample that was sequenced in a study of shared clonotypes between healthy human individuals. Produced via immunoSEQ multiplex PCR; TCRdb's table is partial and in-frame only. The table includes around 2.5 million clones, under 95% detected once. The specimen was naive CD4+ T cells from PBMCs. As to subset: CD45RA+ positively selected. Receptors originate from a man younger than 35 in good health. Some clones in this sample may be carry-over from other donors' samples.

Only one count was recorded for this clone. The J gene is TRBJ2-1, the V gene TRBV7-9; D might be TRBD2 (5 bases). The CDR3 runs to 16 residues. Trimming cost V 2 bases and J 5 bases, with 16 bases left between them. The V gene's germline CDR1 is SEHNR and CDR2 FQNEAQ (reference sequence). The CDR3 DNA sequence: TGTGCCAGCAGCTTATCACTAGGTCTGATCGACAATGAGCAGTTCTTC. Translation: CASSLSLGLIDNEQFF.

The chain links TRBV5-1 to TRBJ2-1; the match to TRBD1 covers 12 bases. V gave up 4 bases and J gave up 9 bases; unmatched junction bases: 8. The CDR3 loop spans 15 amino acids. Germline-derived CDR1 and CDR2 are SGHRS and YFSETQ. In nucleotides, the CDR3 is TGCGCCAGCAGCGCATCCGGGACAGGGGGCAGTGAGCAGTTCTTC. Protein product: CASSASGTGGSEQFF.

The CDR3 DNA sequence: TGTGCCAGCAGGAAAGGTACGGAAGAGACCCAGTACTTC. Amino acids: CASRKGTEETQYF. V is TRBV2 and J is TRBJ2-5; no clear D. This CDR3 region has 13 residues. Germline V gene sequence: CDR1 SNHLY, CDR2 FYNNEI. The V end lost 6 bases, the J end lost 3 bases, and 11 bases lay between the germline ends. The whole variable domain, filled in from reference TRBV2 and TRBJ2-5, reads EPEVTQTPSHQVTQMGQEVILRCVPISNHLYFYWYRQILGQKVEFLVSFYNNEISEKSEIFDDQFSVERPDGSNFTLKIRSTKLEDSAMYFCASRKGTEETQYFGPGTRLLVL.

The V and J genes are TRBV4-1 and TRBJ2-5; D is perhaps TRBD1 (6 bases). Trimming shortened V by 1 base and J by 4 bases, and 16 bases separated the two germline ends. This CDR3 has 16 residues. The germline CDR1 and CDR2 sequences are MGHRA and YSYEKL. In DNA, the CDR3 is TGCGCCAGCAGCCAAGGGCAGGGGCAGATCGGAGAGACCCAGTACTTC. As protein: CASSQGQGQIGETQYF.

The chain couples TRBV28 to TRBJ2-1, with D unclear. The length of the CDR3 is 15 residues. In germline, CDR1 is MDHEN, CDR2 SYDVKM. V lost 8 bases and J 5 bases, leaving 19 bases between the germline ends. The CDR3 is CASLLLGVGDNEQFF. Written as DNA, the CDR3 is TGTGCCAGCTTATTACTCGGCGTTGGGGACAATGAGCAGTTCTTC.

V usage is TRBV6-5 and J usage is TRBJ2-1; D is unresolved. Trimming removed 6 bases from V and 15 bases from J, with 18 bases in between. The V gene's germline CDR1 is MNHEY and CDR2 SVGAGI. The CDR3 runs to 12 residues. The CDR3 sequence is CASSPSGPVRFF. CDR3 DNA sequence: TGTGCCAGCAGCCCCAGTGGGCCCGTTAGGTTCTTC.

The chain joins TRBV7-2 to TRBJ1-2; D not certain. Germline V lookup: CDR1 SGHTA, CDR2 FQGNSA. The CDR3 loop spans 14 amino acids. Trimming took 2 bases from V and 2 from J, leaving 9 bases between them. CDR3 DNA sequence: TGTGCCAGCAGCTTAACGGGAAAGAACTATGGCTACACCTTC. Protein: CASSLTGKNYGYTF.

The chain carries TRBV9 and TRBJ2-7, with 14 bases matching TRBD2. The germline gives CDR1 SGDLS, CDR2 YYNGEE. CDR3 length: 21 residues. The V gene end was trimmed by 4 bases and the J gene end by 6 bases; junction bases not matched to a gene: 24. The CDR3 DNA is TGTGCCAGCAGCACAAGCATCGGGACTAGCGGGAGTTTGGGCCTTGCGGGCGAGCAGTACTTC. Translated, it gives CASSTSIGTSGSLGLAGEQYF. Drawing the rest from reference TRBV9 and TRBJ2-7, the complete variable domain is DSGVTQTPKHLITATGQRVTLRCSPRSGDLSVYWYQQSLDQGLQFLIQYYNGEERAKGNILERFSAQQFPDLHSELNLSSLELGDSALYFCASSTSIGTSGSLGLAGEQYFGPGTRLTVT.

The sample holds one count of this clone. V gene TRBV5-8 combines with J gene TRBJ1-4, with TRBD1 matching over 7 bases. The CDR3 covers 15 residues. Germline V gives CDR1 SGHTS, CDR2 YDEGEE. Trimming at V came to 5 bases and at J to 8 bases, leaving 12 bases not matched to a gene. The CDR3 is CASRRRQGSEEKLFF. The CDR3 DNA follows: TGTGCCAGCAGGCGACGACAGGGAAGCGAGGAAAAACTGTTTTTT.

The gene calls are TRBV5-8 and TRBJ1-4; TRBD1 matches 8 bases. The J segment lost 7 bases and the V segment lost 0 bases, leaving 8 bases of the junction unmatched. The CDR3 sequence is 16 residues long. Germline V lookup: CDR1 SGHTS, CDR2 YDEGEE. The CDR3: CASSLDMQGAGEKLFF. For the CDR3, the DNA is TGTGCCAGCAGCTTGGACATGCAGGGGGCTGGTGAAAAACTGTTTTTT.

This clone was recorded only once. The CDR3 region is CASSFPDRGYQQYF. CDR3 nucleotides: TGTGCCAGCAGTTTCCCCGACAGGGGATATCAGCAGTACTTC. The V gene is TRBV28, the J gene TRBJ2-7, with 8 bases aligning to TRBD1. Germline CDR1 reads MDHEN; CDR2 reads SYDVKM. V was pared by 3 bases and J by 8 bases, with 9 bases of the junction left unmatched. The CDR3 spans 14 residues.

CDR3 sequence: CAWSQKSASGANVLTF. CDR3 nucleotide sequence: TGTGCCTGGAGTCAGAAATCCGCCTCTGGGGCCAACGTCCTGACTTTC. V is TRBV30 and J is TRBJ2-6; D gene ambiguous. The V gene's germline CDR1 is GTSNPN and CDR2 SVGIG (reference sequence). V was clipped by 2 bases and J by 0 bases, with 11 bases between them. The CDR3 contains 16 residues.

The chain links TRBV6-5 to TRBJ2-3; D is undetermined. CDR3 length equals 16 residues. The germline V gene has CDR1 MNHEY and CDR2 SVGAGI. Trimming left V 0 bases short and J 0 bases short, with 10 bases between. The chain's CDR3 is CASSYSPAGSTDTQYF. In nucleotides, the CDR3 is TGTGCCAGCAGTTACTCCCCGGCAGGCAGCACAGATACGCAGTATTTT.